One and the same sample provided the 26 T cell receptor beta chains below, sequenced in a study of Tregs in tolerant kidney transplant recipients. The protocol was immunoSEQ multiplex PCR, while the TCRdb copy is restricted to in-frame clones and leaves out a portion. Of about 52,000 clones in the sample, about nine tenths are singletons; the top ten hold 13% to 15%. Related graft donors supplied nonmyeloablative bone marrow transplants, and mixed chimerism was transient. The sample here was CD8+ T cells from blood (PBMCs), taken 24 months after the transplant. The receptors here all came from a human patient who received a combined kidney and bone marrow transplant. A share of the T cells may be of graft donor origin.

The V and J genes are TRBV30 and TRBJ2-5; maybe TRBD2 (6 bases). The DNA end lines up better with TRBJ2-7; the J call may be wrong. CDR1 and CDR2 from the germline V gene are GTSNPN and SVGIG (reference sequence). This CDR3 has 11 residues. The CDR3 spells CAGRGAHEQYF. CDR3 in DNA: TGTGCCGGCCGCGGGGCCCACGAGCAGTACTTC.

The chain couples TRBV6-5 to TRBJ2-3; D unclear. The germline gives CDR1 MNHEY, CDR2 SVGAGI. The ends were cut back, 7 bases at V and 5 bases at J, with 13 bases in the middle. The CDR3 is 13 amino acids. DNA for the CDR3: TGTGCCAGCAAGATGATGGAGTTAGATACGCAGTATTTT. This codes for CASKMMELDTQYF.

The chain employs TRBV13 and TRBJ1-1; D unclear. CDR3 size: 11 residues. Germline V CDR1 and CDR2: PRHDT, FYEKMQ (reference sequence). Trimming took 0 bases from V and 13 from J, leaving 9 bases between them. The CDR3 here is CASSLGRNGFF. CDR3 nucleotide sequence: TGTGCCAGCAGCTTAGGGCGGAATGGTTTCTTT.

This clone was detected a few times. The rearrangement uses TRBV4-1 and TRBJ2-7, with a weak D call TRBD2 (5 bases). Trimming stripped 4 bases from V and 2 bases from J, with 18 bases between. Germline CDR1 reads MGHRA; CDR2 reads YSYEKL. CDR3 length: 16 residues. In DNA, the CDR3 is TGCGCCAGCAGCCCCGGTCCCGGGGTTGGCCCCTACGAGCAGTACTTC. Translated: CASSPGPGVGPYEQYF.

This chain connects TRBV7-3 to TRBJ2-7; 12 bases fit TRBD2. The CDR3 loop spans 14 amino acids. Looked up from germline, CDR1 is SGHTA and CDR2 is FQGTGA. The V gene end was trimmed by 5 bases and the J gene end by 3 bases; junction bases not matched to a gene: 2. The CDR3 region is CASSPTSGSYEQYF. In DNA, the CDR3 is TGTGCCAGCAGCCCGACTAGCGGGAGCTACGAGCAGTACTTC.

The chain combines TRBV15 with TRBJ2-5; D is possibly TRBD2 (6 bases). Germline V gene sequence: CDR1 LNHNV, CDR2 YYDKDF (reference sequence). Trimming pared 7 bases from V and 2 bases from J, leaving 14 bases between. The CDR3 length is 14 residues. CDR3 region: CATTPGALQETQYF. In DNA form, the CDR3 reads TGTGCCACCACGCCGGGAGCCCTTCAAGAGACCCAGTACTTC.

The V and J genes are TRBV30 and TRBJ1-5, with TRBD1 identical over 9 bases. The CDR3 is made up of 15 amino acids. The trim removed 0 bases at V and 3 bases at J, leaving 3 bases unmatched. CDR1 is GTSNPN, CDR2 SVGIG, per germline (reference sequence). This CDR3 reads CAWSVTGGLNQPQHF. The DNA for the CDR3 is TGTGCCTGGAGTGTAACAGGGGGCCTCAATCAGCCCCAGCATTTT.

This clone has a handful of counts. The chain uses TRBV18 and TRBJ2-3; D possibly corresponds to TRBD1 (5 bases). V lost 2 bases, J lost 0 bases, and 21 bases lay in between. Germline assignment: CDR1 KGHSH and CDR2 LQKENI. This CDR3 is built from 19 residues. CDR3 in DNA: TGTGCCAGCTCACCAGTTGTACAGGATTATTCCCCTAGCACAGATACGCAGTATTTT. Its translation: CASSPVVQDYSPSTDTQYF.

The chain recombines TRBV19 with TRBJ2-7; D call uncertain. Germline values: CDR1 LNHDA, CDR2 SQIVND (reference sequence). The CDR3 contains 13 residues. V was clipped by 3 bases and J by 1 base, with 7 bases between them. In nucleotides, the CDR3 is TGTGCCAGTAGTATTTACATATCCTACGAGCAGTACTTC. It encodes CASSIYISYEQYF.

The V call is TRBV19, the J call TRBJ2-1, with 7 bases identical to TRBD1. CDR3 size: 14 residues. CDR1 is LNHDA and CDR2 is SQIVND in the germline V gene (reference sequence). J was trimmed by 0 bases and V by 4 bases; bases with no gene match: 0. The CDR3 DNA reads TGTGCCAGTAGTAACAGGGGCTCCTACAATGAGCAGTTCTTC. Its translation is CASSNRGSYNEQFF.

The chain joins TRBV4-1 to TRBJ2-1; 9 bases fit TRBD2. The CDR3 loop spans 18 amino acids. The germline CDR1 and CDR2 sequences are MGHRA and YSYEKL. V gave up 0 bases and J gave up 4 bases; unmatched junction bases: 10. This chain's CDR3 is CASSQDRHGLAFYNEQFF. The CDR3 bases are TGCGCCAGCAGCCAAGATCGGCACGGACTAGCGTTTTACAATGAGCAGTTCTTC.

V gene TRBV29-1 combines with J gene TRBJ1-1; 8 bases map to TRBD1. There are 12 residues in the CDR3. J lost 5 bases, V lost 6 bases, and 5 bases had no gene match. In germline, CDR1 is SQVTM, CDR2 ANQGSEA. The CDR3 reads CSVPTGGTEAFF. The CDR3 nucleotides are TGCAGCGTACCAACAGGGGGAACTGAAGCTTTCTTT.

The rearrangement uses TRBV29-1 and TRBJ2-2; 8 bases are a match to TRBD1. In germline, CDR1 is SQVTM, CDR2 ANQGSEA. The CDR3 is 16 residues long. With V trimmed by 0 bases and J by 4 bases, 7 bases remained unmatched. The DNA for the CDR3 is TGCAGCGTTGAAGATCCACAGGGGGTCGTCACCGGGGAGCTGTTTTTT. Its translation is CSVEDPQGVVTGELFF.

This rearrangement joins TRBV5-6 to TRBJ2-7; 8 bases line up with TRBD2. Germline V gene data show CDR1 as SGHDT and CDR2 as YYEEEE. The ends lost 1 base at V and 1 base at J; junction bases unmatched: 10. The CDR3 is 17 residues long. The CDR3 nucleotides are TGTGCCAGCAGCTTGATTTCTTACCGGGAGGGATCCTACGAGCAGTACTTC. Translated: CASSLISYREGSYEQYF.

The chain combines TRBV14 with TRBJ2-1; 7 nucleotides agree with TRBD1. J was trimmed by 0 bases and V by 0 bases; bases with no gene match: 23. Germline V lookup: CDR1 SGHDN, CDR2 FVKESK. The CDR3 sequence is 23 residues long. Here the CDR3 reads CASSQDSGFVGQAPRSSYNEQFF. The DNA for the CDR3 is TGTGCCAGCAGCCAAGATTCAGGGTTCGTCGGACAGGCTCCGAGAAGCTCCTACAATGAGCAGTTCTTC.

The chain links TRBV7-3 to TRBJ2-3, with 9 bases identical to TRBD2. The V gene end was trimmed by 5 bases and the J gene end by 1 base; junction bases not matched to a gene: 4. Germline CDR1 SGHTA, CDR2 FQGTGA. This CDR3 region has 15 residues. CDR3 in DNA: TGTGCCAGCAGCCTACTAGCGGGCGGCACAGATACGCAGTATTTT. Translating gives CASSLLAGGTDTQYF.

The gene calls are TRBV5-1 and TRBJ2-2; 7 nucleotides align to TRBD2. V lost 2 bases, J lost 7 bases, and 5 bases stayed unmatched. In germline, CDR1 is SGHRS, CDR2 YFSETQ. The CDR3 is 14 residues long. The CDR3 DNA reads TGCGCCAGCAGCTTTGGACTAGATGGCGGGGAGCTGTTTTTT. It codes for CASSFGLDGGELFF. Looking up the rest from reference TRBV5-1 and TRBJ2-2 gives the full variable domain: KAGVTQTPRYLIKTRGQQVTLSCSPISGHRSVSWYQQTPGQGLQFLFEYFSETQRNKGNFPGRFSGRQFSNSRSEMNVSTLELGDSALYLCASSFGLDGGELFFGEGSRLTVL.

The chain couples TRBV4-3 to TRBJ2-7, with 7 positions matching TRBD2. This CDR3 is built from 16 residues. CDR1 LGHNA and CDR2 YSLEER come from the germline V gene. V shed 0 bases, J shed 2 bases, and the junction held 7 bases outside the gene matches. The CDR3 protein is CASSQDYSGPPYEQYF. CDR3 nucleotide sequence: TGCGCCAGCAGCCAAGATTATAGCGGGCCTCCCTACGAGCAGTACTTC.

The V gene is TRBV11-3, the J gene TRBJ2-2, with D tentatively TRBD2 (6 bases). Deletions cut 4 bases from V and 5 bases from J, with 20 bases between. This CDR3 comprises 17 residues. Germline assignment: CDR1 SGHNT and CDR2 YENEEA. DNA of the CDR3: TGTGCCAGCAGCTCCCTCTCTCCGACTAGTAGGACCGGGGAGCTGTTTTTT. Translated, it gives CASSSLSPTSRTGELFF.

The chain couples TRBV27 to TRBJ2-7; TRBD1 matches 7 bases. From germline, CDR1 is MNHEY and CDR2 SMNVEV (reference sequence). This CDR3 has 14 residues. J lost 0 bases, V lost 2 bases, and 1 base had no gene match. The CDR3 region is CASSLGTVSYEQYF. The CDR3 DNA reads as TGTGCCAGCAGTTTAGGGACAGTCTCCTACGAGCAGTACTTC.

A remark on this clone: The same CDR3 is also encoded by other DNA sequences in this sample. This chain uses TRBV9 with TRBJ2-5; TRBD2 is a possible D gene (7 bases). CDR1 and CDR2 from the germline V gene are SGDLS and YYNGEE. Between the trimmed V and J ends, which lost 3 bases and 3 bases, there was a span of 9 bases. This CDR3 is 13 amino acids long. In DNA, the CDR3 is TGTGCCAGCAGCGGAGGGGGGGAAGAGACCCAGTACTTC. Translating it yields CASSGGGEETQYF.

The chain employs TRBV7-8 and TRBJ2-5; D uncertain. Trimming stripped 1 base from V and 2 bases from J, with 5 bases between. CDR3 length: 13 amino acids. From germline, CDR1 is SGHVS and CDR2 FQNEAQ. The CDR3 reads CASSLDWQETQYF. CDR3 bases: TGTGCCAGCAGCTTAGACTGGCAAGAGACCCAGTACTTC.

This rearrangement joins TRBV9 to TRBJ2-5; maybe TRBD2 (6 bases). Trimming left V 2 bases short and J 2 bases short, with 13 bases between. The CDR3 is 15 residues long. From germline, CDR1 is SGDLS and CDR2 YYNGEE. The CDR3 nucleotides are TGTGCCAGCAGCGTTGCTTTCCGGGAGCAAGAGACCCAGTACTTC. This sequence encodes CASSVAFREQETQYF. The complete variable domain, with remaining parts taken from reference TRBV9 and TRBJ2-5, reads DSGVTQTPKHLITATGQRVTLRCSPRSGDLSVYWYQQSLDQGLQFLIQYYNGEERAKGNILERFSAQQFPDLHSELNLSSLELGDSALYFCASSVAFREQETQYFGPGTRLLVL.

The chain employs TRBV2 and TRBJ2-5, with a possible D match to TRBD1 (7 bases). Germline CDR1 SNHLY, CDR2 FYNNEI. The CDR3 runs to 13 residues. V was clipped by 11 bases and J by 5 bases, with 18 bases between them. CDR3 nucleotides: TGTGCCTTGAGGAGCAGGGGGAGGGAGACCCAGTACTTC. Protein: CALRSRGRETQYF.

V gene TRBV7-9 combines with J gene TRBJ2-2; 8 nucleotides agree with TRBD1. V lost 5 bases and J lost 3; bases outside the gene matches: 5. This CDR3 is 15 amino acids long. The germline gives CDR1 SEHNR, CDR2 FQNEAQ (reference sequence). The CDR3 bases are TGTGCCAGCAGCCCGGACAGGGCCCACACCGGGGAGCTGTTTTTT. This gives the protein CASSPDRAHTGELFF.

This clone has more than one count but fewer than ten. The chain is built from TRBV10-3 and TRBJ2-7; D is undetermined. Looked up from germline, CDR1 is ENHRY and CDR2 is SYGVKD. CDR3 length equals 14 residues. Trimming took 2 bases from V and 3 from J, leaving 11 bases between them. The CDR3 protein is CAISELLGHYEQYF. CDR3 in DNA: TGTGCCATCAGTGAGCTCCTAGGTCACTACGAGCAGTACTTC.